This TCR beta chain originates from a study of Ad26.COV2.S vaccination and SARS-CoV-2 variants. Points from the study as a whole: The authors reported substantial breadth in spike-specific CD8+ and CD4+ T cell responses after vaccination. Placebo recipients had lower spike-specific TCR breadth than vaccine recipients.

Treatment given: 15 to 20 received Ad26.COV2.S at low or high dose, single or two shots; five or six received placebo; per-sample allocation not given. After the first vaccine or placebo injection, samples were drawn on day 63. The study used a vaccine consisting of an Ad26 vector that expressed Wuhan-strain SARS-CoV-2 spike. CDR3 length: 18 residues. V lost 6 bases, J lost 4 bases, and 13 bases stayed unmatched. The germline gives CDR1 SNHLY, CDR2 FYNNEI. Assay: immunoSEQ multiplex PCR; the TCRdb copy retains only in-frame clones and omits some. The sample gives a few hundred thousand clones, more than 70% of which show up once; about 3.5% is in the top ten. For this clone: No antigen is known for it.

Here the sequenced sample was peripheral blood, taken in a trial of Ad26.COV2.S vaccine versus placebo. The TCR originated in a person between 18 and 60 years old who received the Ad26.COV2.S COVID-19 vaccine or a placebo. The chain recombines TRBV2 with TRBJ2-5; 14 bases are a match to TRBD2. CDR3 DNA: TGTGCCAGCAGCGGGACTAGCGGGAGCCACGCCTTGTTAGAGACCCAGTACTTC. Encoded protein: CASSGTSGSHALLETQYF.